Listed here are 25 T cell receptor beta chains from one sample, sequenced in a study of kidney transplant recipient with SARS-CoV-2 infection. Via MiXCR, TCRdb re-called the reads, giving one row per CDR3 protein. The profile shows approximately 250,000 distinct CDR3 sequences, under 30% of them singletons. Sequenced material: a blood sample, taken at baseline and on approximately day 120 from a kidney transplant recipient. The source is a young adult male patient who had COVID-19 and was a kidney transplant recipient. The graft donor may be the source of some T cells.

Notes on this clonotype: Just one base apart from a much larger clone, this may be a read error. This sequence joins TRBV7-7 and TRBJ1-2; no firm D call. Germline CDR1 is SSHAT and CDR2 is FNYEAQ (reference sequence). This CDR3 has 17 amino acids. With 5 bases removed from V and 4 bases from J, the gap between germline ends came to 23 bases. In DNA, the CDR3 is TGTGCCAGCAGCAATTTGTATAAGTGCCGAATGACCTATGGCTACACCTTC. This sequence encodes CASSNLYKCRMTYGYTF.

In regard to this clonotype: This may be a read error: a much more frequent sequence differs by one nucleotide. This chain connects TRBV19 to TRBJ1-4; no clear D gene. Germline CDR1 and CDR2: LNHDA and SQIVND (reference sequence). This CDR3 has 13 residues. The DNA of the CDR3 is TGTGCCAGTAGTAAATCGGGGATTGAAAAACTGTCTTTT. Protein product: CASSKSGIEKLSF.

This clonotype was found many times. This chain connects TRBV29-1 to TRBJ1-1; D gene ambiguous. The V and J ends lost 5 bases and 3 bases respectively, with 10 bases between them. The CDR3 has 12 residues. Germline CDR1 and CDR2: SQVTM and ANQGSEA. The CDR3 protein is CSVCEGHTEAFF. In nucleotides, the CDR3 is TGCAGCGTTTGTGAGGGCCACACTGAAGCTTTCTTT. Variable domain in full (rest from reference TRBV29-1 and TRBJ1-1): SAVISQKPSRDICQRGTSLTIQCQVDSQVTMMFWYRQQPGQSLTLIATANQGSEATYESGFVIDKFPISRPNLTFSTLTVSNMSPEDSSIYLCSVCEGHTEAFFGQGTRLTVV.

The gene calls are TRBV19 and TRBJ2-1; TRBD2 aligns across 8 bases. CDR1 is LNHDA, CDR2 SQIVND, per germline (reference sequence). The CDR3 extends over 14 amino acids. V shed 3 bases and J 12 bases; nucleotides not matched to a gene: 10. The chain's CDR3 is CASSIPGGGWGQFF. For the CDR3, the DNA is TGTGCCAGTAGTATCCCGGGAGGGGGTTGGGGGCAGTTCTTC.

This clonotype has at least ten counts. The V gene is TRBV7-6, the J gene TRBJ1-1, with D perhaps TRBD1 (5 bases). Trimming shortened V by 1 base and J by 5 bases, and 11 bases separated the two germline ends. The CDR3 loop spans 14 amino acids. Germline loops: CDR1 SGHVS, CDR2 FNYEAQ. The DNA of the CDR3 is TGTGCCAGCAGCTTAGAGGTAGGGGTTACTGAAGCTTTCTTT. Its protein product is CASSLEVGVTEAFF.

Points on this clonotype: This may stem from a read error, because a much larger clone lies one nucleotide away. This chain links TRBV5-1 with TRBJ2-5; 9 positions match TRBD1. CDR1 and CDR2 from the germline V gene are SGHRS and YFSETQ. This CDR3 is built from 12 residues. The CDR3: CASSRDRGTRYF. In DNA form, the CDR3 reads TGCGCCAGCAGCAGAGACAGGGGGACCCGGTACTTC.

This clonotype was recorded at least ten times. The rearrangement links TRBV7-2 to TRBJ1-2, with unresolved D. Trimming removed 5 bases at V and 4 bases at J, with 23 bases between. Germline CDR1 and CDR2: SGHTA and FQGNSA. This CDR3 contains 17 residues. CDR3 nucleotides: TGTGCCAGCAGCGCAATTGTCAGAGACGGAAAGACCTATGGCTACACCTTC. Its protein product is CASSAIVRDGKTYGYTF. Variable domain in full (rest from reference TRBV7-2 and TRBJ1-2): GAGVSQSPSNKVTEKGKDVELRCDPISGHTALYWYRQSLGQGLEFLIYFQGNSAPDKSGLPSDRFSAERTGGSVSTLTIQRTQQEDSAVYLCASSAIVRDGKTYGYTFGSGTRLTVV.

As to this clonotype: This could be a read error, since a much larger clone is one nucleotide away. V usage is TRBV6-5 and J usage is TRBJ1-4; 10 bases match TRBD1. This CDR3 comprises 15 residues. From germline, CDR1 is MNHEY and CDR2 SVGAGI. The CDR3 DNA is TGTGCCAGCAGTAACGACAGGGGGCGCGTTGAAAAACTGCTTTTT. It codes for CASSNDRGRVEKLLF.

The gene calls are TRBV30 and TRBJ2-2; 8 positions agree with TRBD2. CDR3 length: 15 residues. CDR1 is GTSNPN and CDR2 is SVGIG in the germline V gene (reference sequence). V gave up 3 bases and J gave up 3 bases; unmatched junction bases: 6. CDR3 DNA: TGTGCCTGGAGGTCAGCGGGAGAAGACACCGGGGAGCTGTTTTTT. This codes for CAWRSAGEDTGELFF. The entire variable domain, with the rest obtained from reference TRBV30 and TRBJ2-2, is as follows: SQTIHQWPATLVQPVGSPLSLECTVEGTSNPNLYWYRQAAGRGLQLLFYSVGIGQISSEVPQNLSASRPQDRQFILSSKKLLLSDSGFYLCAWRSAGEDTGELFFGEGSRLTVL.

In regard to this clonotype: This clone may be a read error of a much larger clone one base away. The genes are TRBV24-1 and TRBJ1-4; D unresolved. Germline CDR1 KGHDR, CDR2 SFDVKD. The CDR3 extends over 15 amino acids. The CDR3 coding sequence is TGTGCCACCAGTGACCTGGACGGACCTAAGGAAAAACTGTTTTTT. Translation gives CATSDLDGPKEKLFF.

This clonotype was counted ten times or more. The chain uses TRBV3-1 and TRBJ2-5, with no clear D. Germline loops: CDR1 LGHDT, CDR2 YNNKEL (reference sequence). The CDR3 is 17 residues long. The germline V and J ends were trimmed by 5 bases and 5 bases, with 24 bases remaining between them. CDR3 region: CASSGKFPISFSETQYF. The CDR3 DNA sequence: TGTGCCAGCAGCGGTAAATTTCCCATTTCTTTCTCTGAGACCCAGTACTTC.

As concerns this clonotype: A much larger clone lies a single base off, so this may be a read error. The V gene is TRBV4-3, the J gene TRBJ1-4; 9 positions agree with TRBD1. CDR3 size: 15 residues. Per the germline V gene, CDR1 is LGHNA and CDR2 is YSLEER. The CDR3 spells CASNQVTGGGEKLFF. The CDR3 DNA reads as TGCGCCAGCAACCAAGTGACAGGGGGAGGTGAAAAACTGTTTTTT.

This clonotype was found many times. This chain joins TRBV20-1 and TRBJ1-5; no firm D call. Germline V CDR1 and CDR2: DFQATT, SNEGSKA (reference sequence). The CDR3 consists of 13 residues. With 5 bases removed from V and 1 base from J, the gap between germline ends came to 9 bases. As DNA, the CDR3 is TGCAGTGCTCAGGACCGAAGCAATCAGCCCCAGCATTTT. It encodes CSAQDRSNQPQHF.

The chain employs TRBV5-4 and TRBJ1-2; no clear D. V lost 10 bases to trimming and J lost 4 bases, with 26 bases between them. Per germline, CDR1 SGHNT and CDR2 YYREEE (reference sequence). The CDR3 sequence is 16 residues long. This chain's CDR3 is CAGTSAVPGKTYGYTF. The CDR3 DNA reads TGTGCCGGCACGTCTGCCGTACCAGGAAAGACCTATGGCTACACCTTC.

This clonotype appeared many times. The rearrangement links TRBV12-3 or TRBV12-4 to TRBJ1-2; no definite D call. This CDR3 spans 17 amino acids. Trimming took 5 bases from V and 4 from J, leaving 23 bases between them. CDR3 residues: CASSRTNSFRKTYGYTF. The CDR3 coding sequence is TGTGCCAGCAGTCGCACCAACAGCTTCCGAAAGACCTATGGCTACACCTTC.

This clonotype was seen repeatedly, ten times or more. V and J are TRBV16 and TRBJ1-2; no firm D call. Trimming shortened V by 5 bases and J by 4 bases, and 23 bases separated the two germline ends. Germline CDR1 KGHSY, CDR2 FQNENV. This CDR3 spans 17 amino acids. The chain's CDR3 is CASSVISVVRKTYGYTF. The CDR3 DNA reads TGTGCCAGCAGCGTCATTTCGGTCGTTAGAAAGACCTATGGCTACACCTTC.

Regarding this clonotype: A read error is possible here, since a much larger clone lies one base away. This sequence joins TRBV12-3 or TRBV12-4 and TRBJ2-1; 9 bases fit TRBD1. V dropped 0 bases and J dropped 8; count of bases not matched to a gene: 5. The CDR3 contains 15 residues. The CDR3 loop is CASSLAGTGPDEQFF. In DNA form, the CDR3 reads TGTGCCAGCAGTTTAGCCGGGACAGGGCCTGATGAGCAGTTCTTC.

This clonotype was seen ten or more times. The chain recombines TRBV16 with TRBJ1-2; D is unresolved. The CDR3 length is 17 residues. CDR1 is KGHSY and CDR2 is FQNENV in the germline V gene. The V gene lost 3 bases and the J gene lost 4 bases, with 21 bases spanning the gap. The CDR3 DNA reads TGTGCCAGCAGCCAGTTGCTGGTCGTTAGAAAGACCTATGGCTACACCTTC. Its translation is CASSQLLVVRKTYGYTF.

Concerning this clonotype: A much larger clone differs by one base, so this may be a read error. The chain combines TRBV6-5 with TRBJ2-5; TRBD2 aligns across 12 bases. CDR1 is MNHEY, CDR2 SVGAGI, per germline. J lost 2 bases, V lost 7 bases, and 14 bases had no gene match. The CDR3 length is 18 residues. Written as DNA, the CDR3 is TGTGCCAGCACCGCAGGTGGGACTAGCGGGTATGTACAAGAGACCCAGTACTTC. It translates to CASTAGGTSGYVQETQYF.

The table lists this clonotype with many counts. CDR3 residues: CASSLAGMNTEAFF. The CDR3 bases are TGTGCCAGCAGCTTAGCAGGGATGAACACTGAAGCTTTCTTT. The chain couples TRBV7-2 to TRBJ1-1, with D unclear. Trimming left V 0 bases short and J 0 bases short, with 5 bases between. Germline V gene lookup returns CDR1 SGHTA and CDR2 FQGNSA. This CDR3 region has 14 residues.

In its sample, this clonotype was seen a few times. This chain uses TRBV10-3 with TRBJ2-5; 7 bases map to TRBD1. The V and J ends lost 5 bases and 1 base, in that order; junction bases with no gene match: 7. CDR1 and CDR2 (germline): ENHRY, SYGVKD. The CDR3 sequence is 15 residues long. CDR3 protein: CAISQAAGGQETQYF. The CDR3 DNA sequence: TGTGCCATCAGTCAGGCGGCAGGGGGCCAAGAGACCCAGTACTTC.

This clonotype was found many times. J is TRBJ2-7 and V is TRBV3-1; D is possibly TRBD1 (6 bases). Germline V CDR1 and CDR2: LGHDT, YNNKEL (reference sequence). The CDR3 is made up of 15 amino acids. V gave up 2 bases and J gave up 2 bases, with 13 bases separating them. The DNA of the CDR3 is TGTGCCAGCAGCCAATTCCAGGGGCCTGCCTACGAGCAGTACTTC. Translated: CASSQFQGPAYEQYF.

Note on this clonotype: One end of the junction does not line up with germline, which may come from a read error. This chain connects TRBV2 to TRBJ1-1; TRBD1 matches 9 bases. The V gene's germline CDR1 is SNHLY and CDR2 FYNNEI. The CDR3 runs to 13 residues. Here the CDR3 DNA reads TGTGCCAACAGTGTGGACAGGGGCACTGAAGCTTTCTTT. Protein sequence: CANSVDRGTEAFF.

This clonotype has a count of ten or more. The V and J genes are TRBV5-4 and TRBJ1-2; D is unclear. The germline V and J ends were trimmed by 7 bases and 4 bases, with 23 bases remaining between them. The germline V gene has CDR1 SGHNT and CDR2 YYREEE (reference sequence). The CDR3 sequence is 16 residues long. This CDR3 reads CASSTRVPGKTYGYTF. The DNA for the CDR3 is TGTGCCAGCTCGACCCGCGTACCAGGAAAGACCTATGGCTACACCTTC. The full variable domain, with the rest looked up from reference TRBV5-4 and TRBJ1-2, is ETGVTQSPTHLIKTRGQQVTLRCSSQSGHNTVSWYQQALGQGPQFIFQYYREEENGRGNFPPRFSGLQFPNYSSELNVNALELDDSALYLCASSTRVPGKTYGYTFGSGTRLTVV.

CDR3 loop: CASSLASSFPLYNEQFF. CDR3 in DNA: TGCGCCAGCAGCTTGGCCTCTTCATTCCCTCTTTACAATGAGCAGTTCTTC. This chain uses TRBV5-1 with TRBJ2-1; D is ambiguous. From germline, CDR1 is SGHRS and CDR2 YFSETQ. Deletions cut 0 bases from V and 4 bases from J, with 17 bases between. The CDR3 sequence is 17 residues long.